The rows below give T cell receptor beta chains drawn from one sample of a study of Graves' ophthalmopathy and Graves' hyperthyroidism. Via MiXCR, TCRdb re-called the multiplex PCR reads, giving one row per CDR3 protein. The table includes over 450,000 distinct CDR3 sequences, around 15% detected once. Sample: blood. The receptors were sampled from a woman in her twenties or thirties with Graves' ophthalmopathy. Both conserved end residues are part of each CDR3. Each record gives: clone size, D gene, J gene, V gene, CDR3 DNA, CDR3 protein. D genes are given only for firm matches. Clone size is given for some rows only: seen once, a few or many times, or a class if the clone is expanded.

clone_size: many
d_call: .
j_call: TRBJ2-7
v_call: TRBV19
cdr3_nt: TGTGCCAGTAGTACCTACGGGACCTACAACGAGCAGTACTTC
cdr3_aa: CASSTYGTYNEQYF

clone_size: .
d_call: TRBD1
j_call: TRBJ1-2
v_call: TRBV6-1
cdr3_nt: TGTGCCAGCAGTGGGGTCAGGACAGGGGGCAAGGGCTACACCTTC
cdr3_aa: CASSGVRTGGKGYTF

clone_size: many
d_call: .
j_call: TRBJ1-1
v_call: TRBV12-3/TRBV12-4
cdr3_nt: TGTGCCAGCAGTTTAAATAGGAACACTGAAGCTTTCTTT
cdr3_aa: CASSLNRNTEAFF

clone_size: many
d_call: .
j_call: TRBJ2-7
v_call: TRBV27
cdr3_nt: TGTGCCAGCAGTCCCGGGGTAGCGGCGGAGCAGTACTTC
cdr3_aa: CASSPGVAAEQYF

clone_size: few
d_call: .
j_call: TRBJ1-2
v_call: TRBV18
cdr3_nt: TGTGCCAGCTCACCAATGGCGGACTATGGCTACACCTTC
cdr3_aa: CASSPMADYGYTF

clone_size: .
d_call: .
j_call: TRBJ1-5
v_call: TRBV12-3/TRBV12-4
cdr3_nt: TGTGCCAGCAGTCCTAGCCGGGCCCCGACGTTCGGTCAGCCCCAGCATTTT
cdr3_aa: CASSPSRAPTFGQPQHF

clone_size: many
d_call: .
j_call: TRBJ2-7
v_call: TRBV29-1
cdr3_nt: TGCAGCGTTGATCGCTCTAGCGACGAGCAGTACTTC
cdr3_aa: CSVDRSSDEQYF

clone_size: many
d_call: .
j_call: TRBJ2-2
v_call: TRBV24-1
cdr3_nt: TGTGCCACCAGTTCCCTTGAGGGGGTGAACACCGGGGAGCTGTTTTTT
cdr3_aa: CATSSLEGVNTGELFF

clone_size: many
d_call: .
j_call: TRBJ2-4
v_call: TRBV3-1
cdr3_nt: TGTGCCAGCAGCCAAGAAGGCCAGGGGGCCAAAAACATTCAGTACTTC
cdr3_aa: CASSQEGQGAKNIQYF

clone_size: many
d_call: TRBD1
j_call: TRBJ2-5
v_call: TRBV10-2
cdr3_nt: TGCGCCAGCAGTGGTAACGACAGGGACCAAGAGACCCAGTACTTC
cdr3_aa: CASSGNDRDQETQYF